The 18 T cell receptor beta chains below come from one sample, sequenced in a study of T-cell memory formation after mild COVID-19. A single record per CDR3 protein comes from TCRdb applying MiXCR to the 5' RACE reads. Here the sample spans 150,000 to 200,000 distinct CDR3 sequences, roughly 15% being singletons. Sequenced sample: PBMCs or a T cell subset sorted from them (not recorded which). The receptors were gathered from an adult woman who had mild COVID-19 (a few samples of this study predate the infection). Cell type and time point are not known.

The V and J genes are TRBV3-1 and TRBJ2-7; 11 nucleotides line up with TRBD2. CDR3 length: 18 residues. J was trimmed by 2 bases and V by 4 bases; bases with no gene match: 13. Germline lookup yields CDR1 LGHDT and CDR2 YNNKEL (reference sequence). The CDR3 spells CASSRFSGGAANPYEQYF. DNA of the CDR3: TGTGCCAGCAGCCGCTTTAGCGGGGGGGCGGCTAATCCCTACGAGCAGTACTTC.

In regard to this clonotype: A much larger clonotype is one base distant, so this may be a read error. CDR3 sequence: CACSWGGYYNEQFF. CDR3 nucleotide sequence: TGTGCCTGCAGCTGGGGAGGGTATTACAATGAGCAGTTCTTC. The rearrangement joins TRBV7-6 to TRBJ2-1; 7 positions match TRBD2. The germline CDR1 and CDR2 sequences are SGHVS and FNYEAQ. CDR3 length equals 14 residues.

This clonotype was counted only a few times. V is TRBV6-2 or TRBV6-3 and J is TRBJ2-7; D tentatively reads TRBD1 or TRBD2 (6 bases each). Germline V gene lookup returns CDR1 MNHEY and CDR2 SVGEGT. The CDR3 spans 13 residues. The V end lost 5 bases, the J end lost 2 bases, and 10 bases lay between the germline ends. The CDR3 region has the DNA TGTGCCAGCAGTCGGGGGCAACCCTACGAGCAGTACTTC. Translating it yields CASSRGQPYEQYF.

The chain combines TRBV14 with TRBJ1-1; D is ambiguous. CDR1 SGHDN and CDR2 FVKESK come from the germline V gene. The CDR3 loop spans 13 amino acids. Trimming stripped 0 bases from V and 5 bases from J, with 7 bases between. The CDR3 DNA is TGTGCCAGCAGCCAAGAGTGGCGGACTGAAGCTTTCTTT. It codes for CASSQEWRTEAFF.

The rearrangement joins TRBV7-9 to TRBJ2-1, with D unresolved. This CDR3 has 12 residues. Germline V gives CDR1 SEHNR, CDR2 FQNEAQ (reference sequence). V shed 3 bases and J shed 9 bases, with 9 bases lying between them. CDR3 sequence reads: CASSLYIGEQFF. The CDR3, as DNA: TGTGCCAGCAGCTTGTACATTGGTGAGCAGTTCTTC.

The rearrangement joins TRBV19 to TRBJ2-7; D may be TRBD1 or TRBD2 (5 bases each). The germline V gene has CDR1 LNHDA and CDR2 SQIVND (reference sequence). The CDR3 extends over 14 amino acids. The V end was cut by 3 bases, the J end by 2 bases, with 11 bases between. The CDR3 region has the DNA TGTGCCAGTAGTATGGGACGGCCTCCCTACGAGCAGTACTTC. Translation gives CASSMGRPPYEQYF.

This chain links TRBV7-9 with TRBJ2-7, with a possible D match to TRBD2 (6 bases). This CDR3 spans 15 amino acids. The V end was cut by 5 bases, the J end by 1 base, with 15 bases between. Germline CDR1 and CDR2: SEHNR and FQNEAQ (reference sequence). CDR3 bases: TGTGCCAGCAGCCCCCCGGCGGGGCTATCCTACGAGCAGTACTTC. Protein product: CASSPPAGLSYEQYF. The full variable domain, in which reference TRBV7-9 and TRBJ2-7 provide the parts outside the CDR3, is DTGVSQNPRHKITKRGQNVTFRCDPISEHNRLYWYRQTLGQGPEFLTYFQNEAQLEKSRLLSDRFSAERPKGSFSTLEIQRTEQGDSAMYLCASSPPAGLSYEQYFGPGTRLTVT.

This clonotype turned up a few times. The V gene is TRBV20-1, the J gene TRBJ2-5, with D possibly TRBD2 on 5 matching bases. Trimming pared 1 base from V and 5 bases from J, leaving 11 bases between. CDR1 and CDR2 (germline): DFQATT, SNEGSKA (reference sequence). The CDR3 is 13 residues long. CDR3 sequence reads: CSARVEVLETQYF. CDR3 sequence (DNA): TGCAGTGCTAGAGTGGAGGTTCTGGAGACCCAGTACTTC.

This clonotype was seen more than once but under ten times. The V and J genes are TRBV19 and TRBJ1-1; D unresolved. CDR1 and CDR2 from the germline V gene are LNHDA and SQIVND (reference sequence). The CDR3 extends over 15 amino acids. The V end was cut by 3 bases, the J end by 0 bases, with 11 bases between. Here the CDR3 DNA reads TGTGCCAGTAGTATTCGGGTACGGATGAACACTGAAGCTTTCTTT. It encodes CASSIRVRMNTEAFF. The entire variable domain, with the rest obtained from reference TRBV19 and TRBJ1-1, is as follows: DGGITQSPKYLFRKEGQNVTLSCEQNLNHDAMYWYRQDPGQGLRLIYYSQIVNDFQKGDIAEGYSVSREKKESFPLTVTSAQKNPTAFYLCASSIRVRMNTEAFFGQGTRLTVV.

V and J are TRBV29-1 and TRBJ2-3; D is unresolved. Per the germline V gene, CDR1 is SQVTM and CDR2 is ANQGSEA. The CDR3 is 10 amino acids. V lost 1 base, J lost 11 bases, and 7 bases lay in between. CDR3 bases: TGCAGCGTTGAAGCCGCAGGGCAGTATTTT. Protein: CSVEAAGQYF.

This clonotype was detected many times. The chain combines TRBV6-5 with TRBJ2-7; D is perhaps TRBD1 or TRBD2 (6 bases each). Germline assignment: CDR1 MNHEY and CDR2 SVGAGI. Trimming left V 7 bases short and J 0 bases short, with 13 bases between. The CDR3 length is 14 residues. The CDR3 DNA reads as TGTGCCAGCACCGAGGGGGGCAGCTCCTACGAGCAGTACTTC. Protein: CASTEGGSSYEQYF.

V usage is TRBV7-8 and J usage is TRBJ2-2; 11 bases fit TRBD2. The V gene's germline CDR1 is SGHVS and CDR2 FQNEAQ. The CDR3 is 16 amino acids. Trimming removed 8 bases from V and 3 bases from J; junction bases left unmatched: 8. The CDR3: CASPLAGGRDTGELFF. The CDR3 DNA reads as TGTGCCAGCCCCCTAGCGGGGGGCCGGGACACCGGGGAGCTGTTTTTT.

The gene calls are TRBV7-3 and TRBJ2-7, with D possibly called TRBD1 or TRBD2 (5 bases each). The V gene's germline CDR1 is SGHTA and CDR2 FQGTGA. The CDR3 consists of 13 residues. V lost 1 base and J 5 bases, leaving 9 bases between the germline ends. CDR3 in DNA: TGTGCCAGCAGCTTAAGGGACGGCCACGAGCAGTACTTC. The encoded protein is CASSLRDGHEQYF. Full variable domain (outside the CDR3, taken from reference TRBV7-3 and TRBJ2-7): GAGVSQTPSNKVTEKGKYVELRCDPISGHTALYWYRQSLGQGPEFLIYFQGTGAADDSGLPNDRFFAVRPEGSVSTLKIQRTERGDSAVYLCASSLRDGHEQYFGPGTRLTVT.

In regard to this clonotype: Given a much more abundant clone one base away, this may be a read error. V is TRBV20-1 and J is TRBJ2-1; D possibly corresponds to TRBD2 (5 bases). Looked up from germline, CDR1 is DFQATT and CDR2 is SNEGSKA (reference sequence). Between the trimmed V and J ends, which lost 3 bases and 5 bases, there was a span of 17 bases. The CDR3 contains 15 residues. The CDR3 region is CSARTPTSGNNEQFF. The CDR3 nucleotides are TGCAGTGCTAGGACCCCCACCTCGGGGAACAATGAGCAGTTCTTC.

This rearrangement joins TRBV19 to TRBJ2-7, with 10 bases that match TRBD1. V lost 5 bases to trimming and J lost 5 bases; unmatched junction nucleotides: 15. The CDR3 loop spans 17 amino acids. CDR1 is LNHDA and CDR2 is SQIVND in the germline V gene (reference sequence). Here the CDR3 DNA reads TGTGCCAGTAGTGACAGGGGCCGACAGGGGGCGAAGAACGAGCAGTACTTC. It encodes CASSDRGRQGAKNEQYF.

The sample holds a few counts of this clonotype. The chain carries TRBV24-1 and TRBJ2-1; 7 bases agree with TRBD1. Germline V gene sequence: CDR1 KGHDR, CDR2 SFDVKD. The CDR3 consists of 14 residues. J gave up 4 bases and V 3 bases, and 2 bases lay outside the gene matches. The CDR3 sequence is CATSDEQGYNEQFF. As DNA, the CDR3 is TGTGCCACCAGTGATGAACAGGGGTACAATGAGCAGTTCTTC.

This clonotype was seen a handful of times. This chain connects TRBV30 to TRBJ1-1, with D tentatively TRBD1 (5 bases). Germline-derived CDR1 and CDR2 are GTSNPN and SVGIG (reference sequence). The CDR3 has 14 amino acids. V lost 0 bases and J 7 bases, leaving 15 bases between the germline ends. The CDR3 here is CAWSVLWGRGEAFF. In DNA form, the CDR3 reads TGTGCCTGGAGTGTACTCTGGGGGAGAGGTGAAGCTTTCTTT.

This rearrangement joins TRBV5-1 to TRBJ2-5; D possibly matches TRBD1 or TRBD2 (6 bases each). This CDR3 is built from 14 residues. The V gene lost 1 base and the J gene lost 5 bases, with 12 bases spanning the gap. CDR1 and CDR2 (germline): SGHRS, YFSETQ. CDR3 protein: CASSLNGGPETQYF. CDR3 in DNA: TGCGCCAGCAGCTTGAACGGGGGCCCGGAGACCCAGTACTTC.